This T cell receptor beta chain was profiled in a study of CD8+CD57+ T cells in acquired aplastic anemia. This clonotype has a count of ten or more. Only patients with CD8+CD57+ cell expansion on flow cytometry were chosen for sequencing. Researchers used genomic DNA as the template to profile TCR beta VDJ and CDR3. One entry per CDR3 protein, called by TCRdb with MiXCR from the reads. This repertoire shows 250,000 to 350,000 distinct CDR3 sequences, 56% found once; its top ten account for approximately 1.2%. The germline V and J ends were trimmed by 3 bases and 7 bases, with 19 bases remaining between them. Germline V gene lookup returns CDR1 LNHDA and CDR2 SQIVND (reference sequence). This CDR3 has 17 amino acids.

V gene TRBV19 combines with J gene TRBJ1-6; D is unclear. The sequence came from a human donor with aplastic anemia. Sequencing was done on a sample of sorted CD4+, CD8+, or CD8+CD57+ T cells (not recorded which) from PBMCs. The CDR3 region is CASSISAAGIRNSPLHF. CDR3 DNA sequence: TGTGCCAGTAGTATTAGCGCGGCAGGAATTAGGAATTCACCCCTCCACTTT.